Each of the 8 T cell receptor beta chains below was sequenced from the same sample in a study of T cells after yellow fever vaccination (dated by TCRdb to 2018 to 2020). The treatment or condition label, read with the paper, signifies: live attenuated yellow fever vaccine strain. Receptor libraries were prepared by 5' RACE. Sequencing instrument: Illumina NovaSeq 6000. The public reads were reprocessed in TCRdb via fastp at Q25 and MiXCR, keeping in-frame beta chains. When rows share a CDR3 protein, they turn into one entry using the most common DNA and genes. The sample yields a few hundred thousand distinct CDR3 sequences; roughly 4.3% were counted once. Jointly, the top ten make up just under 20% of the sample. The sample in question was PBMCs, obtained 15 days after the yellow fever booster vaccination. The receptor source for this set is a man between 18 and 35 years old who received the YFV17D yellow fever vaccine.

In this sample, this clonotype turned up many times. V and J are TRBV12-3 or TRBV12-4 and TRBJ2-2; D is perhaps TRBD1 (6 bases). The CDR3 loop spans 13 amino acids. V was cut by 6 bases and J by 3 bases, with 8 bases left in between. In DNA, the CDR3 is TGTGCCAGCAGCACAGGGTACACCGGGGAGCTGTTTTTT. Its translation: CASSTGYTGELFF.

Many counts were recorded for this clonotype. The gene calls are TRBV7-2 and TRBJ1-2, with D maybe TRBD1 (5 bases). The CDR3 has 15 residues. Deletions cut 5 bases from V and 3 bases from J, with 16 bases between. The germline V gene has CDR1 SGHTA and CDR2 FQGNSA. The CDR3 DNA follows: TGTGCCAGCAGCGACCCCCCCGCAGGGCACTATGGCTACACCTTC. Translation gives CASSDPPAGHYGYTF. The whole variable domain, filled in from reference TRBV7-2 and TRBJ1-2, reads GAGVSQSPSNKVTEKGKDVELRCDPISGHTALYWYRQSLGQGLEFLIYFQGNSAPDKSGLPSDRFSAERTGGSVSTLTIQRTQQEDSAVYLCASSDPPAGHYGYTFGSGTRLTVV.

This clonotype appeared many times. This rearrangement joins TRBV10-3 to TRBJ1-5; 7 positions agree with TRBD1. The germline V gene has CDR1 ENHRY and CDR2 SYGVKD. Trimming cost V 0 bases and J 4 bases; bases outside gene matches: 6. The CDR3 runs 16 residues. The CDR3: CAISESGDRVNQPQHF. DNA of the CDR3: TGTGCCATCAGTGAGTCCGGAGACAGGGTAAATCAGCCCCAGCATTTT.

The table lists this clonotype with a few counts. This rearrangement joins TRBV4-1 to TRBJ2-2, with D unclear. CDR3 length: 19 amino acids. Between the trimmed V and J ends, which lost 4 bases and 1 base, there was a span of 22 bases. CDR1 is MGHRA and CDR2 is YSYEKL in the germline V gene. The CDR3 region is CASSPPPETYEENTGELFF. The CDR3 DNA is TGCGCCAGCAGCCCGCCTCCCGAGACTTATGAGGAGAACACCGGGGAGCTGTTTTTT.

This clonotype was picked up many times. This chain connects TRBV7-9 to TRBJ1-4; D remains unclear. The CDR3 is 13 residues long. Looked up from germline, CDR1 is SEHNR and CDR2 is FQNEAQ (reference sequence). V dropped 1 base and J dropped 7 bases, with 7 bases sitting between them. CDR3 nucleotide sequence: TGTGCCAGCAGCTTAGATCGCTCTGAAAAACTGTTTTTT. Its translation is CASSLDRSEKLFF.

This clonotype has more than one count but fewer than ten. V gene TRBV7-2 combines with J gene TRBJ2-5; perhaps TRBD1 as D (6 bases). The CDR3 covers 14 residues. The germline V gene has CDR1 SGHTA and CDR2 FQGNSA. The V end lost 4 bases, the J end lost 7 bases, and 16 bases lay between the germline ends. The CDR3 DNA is TGTGCCAGCAGCTCGACAGGTACAGCCGGGACCCAGTACTTC. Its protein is CASSSTGTAGTQYF.

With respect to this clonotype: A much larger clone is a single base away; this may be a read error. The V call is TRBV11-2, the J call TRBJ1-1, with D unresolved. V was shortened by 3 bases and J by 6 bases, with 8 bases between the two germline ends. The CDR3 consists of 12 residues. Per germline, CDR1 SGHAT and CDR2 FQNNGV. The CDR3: CASSFPEAEAFF. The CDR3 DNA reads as TGTGCCAGCAGCTTCCCGGAAGCTGAAGCTTTCTTT.

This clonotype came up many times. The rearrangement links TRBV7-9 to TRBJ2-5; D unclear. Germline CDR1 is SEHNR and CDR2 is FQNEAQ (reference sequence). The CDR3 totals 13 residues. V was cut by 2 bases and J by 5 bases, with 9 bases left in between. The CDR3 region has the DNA TGTGCCAGCAGCTTATGGCCGGCGGAGACCCAGTACTTC. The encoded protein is CASSLWPAETQYF.